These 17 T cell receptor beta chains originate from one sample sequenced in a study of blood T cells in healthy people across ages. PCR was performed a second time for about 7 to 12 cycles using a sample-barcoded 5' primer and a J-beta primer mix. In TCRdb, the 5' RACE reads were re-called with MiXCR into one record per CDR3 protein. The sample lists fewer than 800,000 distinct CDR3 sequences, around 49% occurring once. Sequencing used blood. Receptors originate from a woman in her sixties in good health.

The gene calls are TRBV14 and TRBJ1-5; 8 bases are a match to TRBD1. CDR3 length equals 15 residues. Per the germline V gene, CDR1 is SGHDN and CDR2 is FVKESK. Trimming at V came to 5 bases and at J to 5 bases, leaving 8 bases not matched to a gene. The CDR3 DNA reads TGTGCCAGCAGCAAGACAGGGGAAGGGCATCAGCCCCAGCATTTT. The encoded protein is CASSKTGEGHQPQHF.

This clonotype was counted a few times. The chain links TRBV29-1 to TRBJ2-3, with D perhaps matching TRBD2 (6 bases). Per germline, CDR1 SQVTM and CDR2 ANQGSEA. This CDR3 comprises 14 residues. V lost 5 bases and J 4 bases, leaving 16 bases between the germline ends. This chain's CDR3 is CSVIVGGRADTQYF. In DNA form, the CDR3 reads TGCAGCGTTATTGTGGGAGGCCGGGCAGATACGCAGTATTTT.

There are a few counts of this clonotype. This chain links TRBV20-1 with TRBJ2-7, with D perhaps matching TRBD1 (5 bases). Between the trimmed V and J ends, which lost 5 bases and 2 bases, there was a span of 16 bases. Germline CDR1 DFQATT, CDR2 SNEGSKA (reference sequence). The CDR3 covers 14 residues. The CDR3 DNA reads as TGCAGTGCTTTGGGGCGCGCAGGAACCTACGAGCAGTACTTC. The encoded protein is CSALGRAGTYEQYF.

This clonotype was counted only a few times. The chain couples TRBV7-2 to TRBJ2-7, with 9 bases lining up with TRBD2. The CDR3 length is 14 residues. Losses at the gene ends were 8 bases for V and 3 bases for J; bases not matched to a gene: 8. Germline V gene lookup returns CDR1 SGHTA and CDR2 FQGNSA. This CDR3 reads CASSKNSGSYEQYF. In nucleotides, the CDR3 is TGTGCCAGCTCTAAGAATAGCGGGAGCTACGAGCAGTACTTC.

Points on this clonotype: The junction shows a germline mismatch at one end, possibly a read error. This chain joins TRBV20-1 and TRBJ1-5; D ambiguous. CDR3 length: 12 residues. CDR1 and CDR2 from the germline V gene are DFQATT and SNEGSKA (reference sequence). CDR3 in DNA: TGCAGTGCTCATTATAGCAATCGGCCCCAGCATTTT. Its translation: CSAHYSNRPQHF.

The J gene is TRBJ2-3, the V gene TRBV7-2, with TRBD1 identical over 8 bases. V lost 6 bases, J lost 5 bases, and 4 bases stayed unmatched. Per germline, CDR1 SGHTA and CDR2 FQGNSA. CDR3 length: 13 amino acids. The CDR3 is CASSSGQGDTQYF. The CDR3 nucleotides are TGTGCCAGCAGTTCCGGACAGGGAGATACGCAGTATTTT. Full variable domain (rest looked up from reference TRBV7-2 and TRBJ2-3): GAGVSQSPSNKVTEKGKDVELRCDPISGHTALYWYRQSLGQGLEFLIYFQGNSAPDKSGLPSDRFSAERTGGSVSTLTIQRTQQEDSAVYLCASSSGQGDTQYFGPGTRLTVL.

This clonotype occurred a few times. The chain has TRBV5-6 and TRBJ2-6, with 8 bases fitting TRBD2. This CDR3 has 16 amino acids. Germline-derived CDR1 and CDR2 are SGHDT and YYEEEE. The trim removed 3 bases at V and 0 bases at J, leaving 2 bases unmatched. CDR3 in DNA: TGTGCCAGCAGCTCGGGAGGGGGCTCTGGGGCCAACGTCCTGACTTTC. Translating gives CASSSGGGSGANVLTF.

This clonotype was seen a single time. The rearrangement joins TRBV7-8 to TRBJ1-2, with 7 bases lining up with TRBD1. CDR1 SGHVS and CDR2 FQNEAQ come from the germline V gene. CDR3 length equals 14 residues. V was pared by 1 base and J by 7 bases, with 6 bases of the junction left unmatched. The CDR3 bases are TGTGCCAGCAGCTTAGGACAGGGAGGCGCTGGCTACACCTTC. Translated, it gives CASSLGQGGAGYTF.

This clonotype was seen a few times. CDR3 DNA sequence: TGTGCCAGCAGCCGGCAAGCGGGAGGGCCATACAATGAGCAGTTCTTC. Its protein product is CASSRQAGGPYNEQFF. The chain recombines TRBV7-9 with TRBJ2-1, with 10 nucleotides matching TRBD2. The V and J ends lost 5 bases and 4 bases, in that order; junction bases with no gene match: 8. Germline CDR1 reads SEHNR; CDR2 reads FQNEAQ (reference sequence). The CDR3 runs 16 residues.

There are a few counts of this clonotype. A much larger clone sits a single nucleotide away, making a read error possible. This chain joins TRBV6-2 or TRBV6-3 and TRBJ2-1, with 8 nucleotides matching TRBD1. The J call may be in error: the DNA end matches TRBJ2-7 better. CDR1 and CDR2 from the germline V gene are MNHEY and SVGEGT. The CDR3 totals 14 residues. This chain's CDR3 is CASSRQGSYNEQYF. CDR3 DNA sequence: TGTGCCAGCAGTCGACAGGGGTCCTACAATGAGCAGTACTTC.

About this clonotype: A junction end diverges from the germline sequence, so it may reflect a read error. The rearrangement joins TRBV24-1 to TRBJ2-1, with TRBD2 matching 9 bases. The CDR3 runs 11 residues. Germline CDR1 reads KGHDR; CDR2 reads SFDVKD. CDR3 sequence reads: CATSDGLAPFF. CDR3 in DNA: TGTGCCACCAGTGACGGACTAGCGCCGTTTTTC.

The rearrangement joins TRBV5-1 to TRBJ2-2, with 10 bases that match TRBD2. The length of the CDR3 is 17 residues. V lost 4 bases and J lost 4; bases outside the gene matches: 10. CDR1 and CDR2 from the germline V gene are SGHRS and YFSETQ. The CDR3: CASSTSGTSASTGELFF. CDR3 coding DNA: TGCGCCAGCAGCACCTCCGGGACTAGCGCTTCCACCGGGGAGCTGTTTTTT.

The CDR3 coding sequence is TGCAGTGCTAACGACAGAACAGATACGCAGTATTTT. Translating it yields CSANDRTDTQYF. The chain combines TRBV20-1 with TRBJ2-3; D perhaps matches TRBD1 (5 bases). There are 12 residues in the CDR3. The germline V gene has CDR1 DFQATT and CDR2 SNEGSKA (reference sequence). Trimming took off 4 bases at V and 3 bases at J, with 8 bases between the two ends.

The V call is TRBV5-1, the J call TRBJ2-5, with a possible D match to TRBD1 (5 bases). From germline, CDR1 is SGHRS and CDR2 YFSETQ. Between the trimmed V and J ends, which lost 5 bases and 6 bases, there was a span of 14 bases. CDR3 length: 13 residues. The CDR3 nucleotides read TGCGCCAGCAGTCCCCAGGGCCAGCAGACCCAGTACTTC. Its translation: CASSPQGQQTQYF.

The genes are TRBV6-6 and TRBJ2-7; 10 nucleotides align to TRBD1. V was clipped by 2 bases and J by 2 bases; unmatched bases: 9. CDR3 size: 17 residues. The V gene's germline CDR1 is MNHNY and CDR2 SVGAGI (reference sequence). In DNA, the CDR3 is TGTGCCAGCAGTTACCTTCCGGGACAGGGGCGGCCCTACGAGCAGTACTTC. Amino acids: CASSYLPGQGRPYEQYF.

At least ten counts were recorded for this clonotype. The CDR3 nucleotides read TGTGCCACCAGTGATTTGGCCAGGGACACTCTATCCGGTGGGACCCAGTACTTC. Translated: CATSDLARDTLSGGTQYF. V is TRBV24-1 and J is TRBJ2-5; tentative D call: TRBD1 (6 bases). The length of the CDR3 is 18 residues. The germline V gene encodes CDR1 KGHDR and CDR2 SFDVKD. V was trimmed by 0 bases and J by 7 bases, leaving 23 bases between them.

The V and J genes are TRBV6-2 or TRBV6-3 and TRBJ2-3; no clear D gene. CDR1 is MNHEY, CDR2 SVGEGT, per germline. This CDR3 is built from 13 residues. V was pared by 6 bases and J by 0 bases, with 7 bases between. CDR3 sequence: CASRTTSTDTQYF. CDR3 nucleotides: TGTGCCAGCAGAACCACTAGCACAGATACGCAGTATTTT.